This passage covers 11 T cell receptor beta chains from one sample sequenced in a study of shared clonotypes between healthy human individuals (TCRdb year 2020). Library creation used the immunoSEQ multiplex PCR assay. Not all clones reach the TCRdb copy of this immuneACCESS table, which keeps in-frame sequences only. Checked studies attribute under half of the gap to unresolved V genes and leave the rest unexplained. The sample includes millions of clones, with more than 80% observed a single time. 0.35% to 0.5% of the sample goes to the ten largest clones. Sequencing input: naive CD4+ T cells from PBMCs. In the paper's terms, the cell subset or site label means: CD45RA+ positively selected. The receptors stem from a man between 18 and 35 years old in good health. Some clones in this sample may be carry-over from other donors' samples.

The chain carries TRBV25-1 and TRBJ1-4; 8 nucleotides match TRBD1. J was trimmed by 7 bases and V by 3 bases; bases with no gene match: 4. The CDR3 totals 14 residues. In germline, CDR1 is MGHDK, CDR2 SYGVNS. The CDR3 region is CASSDRGRSEKLFF. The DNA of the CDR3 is TGTGCCAGCAGTGACAGGGGGCGGAGTGAAAAACTGTTTTTT.

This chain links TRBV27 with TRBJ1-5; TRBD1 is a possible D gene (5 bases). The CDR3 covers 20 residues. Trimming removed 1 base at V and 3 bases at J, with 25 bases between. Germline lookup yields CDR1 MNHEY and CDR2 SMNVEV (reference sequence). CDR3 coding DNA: TGTGCCAGCAGTTTATTAAGCACAGGTGGCCCCTTTTCCGTCAATCAGCCCCAGCATTTT. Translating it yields CASSLLSTGGPFSVNQPQHF.

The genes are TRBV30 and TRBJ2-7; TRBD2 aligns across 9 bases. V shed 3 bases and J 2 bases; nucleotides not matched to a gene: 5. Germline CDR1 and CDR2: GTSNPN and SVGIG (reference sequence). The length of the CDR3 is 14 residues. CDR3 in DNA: TGTGCCTGGAGGGACCTAGCGGGACCCTACGAGCAGTACTTC. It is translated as CAWRDLAGPYEQYF.

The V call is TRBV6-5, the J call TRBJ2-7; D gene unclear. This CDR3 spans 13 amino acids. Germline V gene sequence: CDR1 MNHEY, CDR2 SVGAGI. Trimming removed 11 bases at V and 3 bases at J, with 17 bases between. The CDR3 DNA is TGTGCCGCCTCCCTCGGCAGGAGCTACGAGCAGTACTTC. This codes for CAASLGRSYEQYF.

CDR3 in amino acids: CASEHPVTDTQYF. The CDR3 region has the DNA TGTGCCAGCGAGCACCCAGTCACAGATACGCAGTATTTT. V is TRBV28 and J is TRBJ2-3; D is ambiguous. This CDR3 has 13 residues. Trimming pared 8 bases from V and 2 bases from J, leaving 11 bases between. CDR1 MDHEN and CDR2 SYDVKM come from the germline V gene.

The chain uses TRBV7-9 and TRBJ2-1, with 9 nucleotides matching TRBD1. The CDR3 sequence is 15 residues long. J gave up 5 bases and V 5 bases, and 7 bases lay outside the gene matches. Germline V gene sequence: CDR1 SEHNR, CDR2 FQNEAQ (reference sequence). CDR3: CASSQTGGGNNEQFF. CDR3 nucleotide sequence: TGTGCCAGCAGCCAGACAGGGGGTGGGAACAATGAGCAGTTCTTC.

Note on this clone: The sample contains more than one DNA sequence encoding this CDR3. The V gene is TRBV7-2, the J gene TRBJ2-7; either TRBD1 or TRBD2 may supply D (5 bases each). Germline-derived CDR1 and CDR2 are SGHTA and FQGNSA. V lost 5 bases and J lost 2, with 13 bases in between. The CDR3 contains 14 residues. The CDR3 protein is CASSPGRGPYEQYF. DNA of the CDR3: TGTGCCAGCAGCCCCGGCCGGGGACCCTACGAGCAGTACTTC.

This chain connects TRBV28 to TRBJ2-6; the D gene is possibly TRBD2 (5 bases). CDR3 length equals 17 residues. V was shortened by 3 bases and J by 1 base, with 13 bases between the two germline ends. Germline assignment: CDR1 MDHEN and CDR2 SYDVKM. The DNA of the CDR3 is TGTGCCAGCAGTTTTAATGTAGGGAGATCTGGGGCCAACGTCCTGACTTTC. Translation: CASSFNVGRSGANVLTF.

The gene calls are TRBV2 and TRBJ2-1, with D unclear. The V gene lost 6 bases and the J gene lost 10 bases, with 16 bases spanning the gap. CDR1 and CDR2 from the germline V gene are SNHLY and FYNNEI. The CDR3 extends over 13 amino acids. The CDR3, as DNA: TGTGCCAGCAGACTTACACAAGCCTCCGAGCAGTTCTTC. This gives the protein CASRLTQASEQFF.

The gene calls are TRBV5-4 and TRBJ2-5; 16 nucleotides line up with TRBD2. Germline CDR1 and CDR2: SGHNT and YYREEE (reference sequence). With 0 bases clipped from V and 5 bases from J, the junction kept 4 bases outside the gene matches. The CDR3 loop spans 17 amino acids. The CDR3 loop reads CASSLAGTSGRVETQYF. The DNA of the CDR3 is TGTGCCAGCAGCTTGGCCGGGACTAGCGGGAGGGTGGAGACCCAGTACTTC.

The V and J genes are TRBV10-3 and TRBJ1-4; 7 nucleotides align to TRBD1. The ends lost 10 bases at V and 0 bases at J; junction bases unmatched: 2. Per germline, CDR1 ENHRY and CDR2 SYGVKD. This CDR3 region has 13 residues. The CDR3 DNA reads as TGTGCCACCCAGGGGGCAACTAATGAAAAACTGTTTTTT. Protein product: CATQGATNEKLFF.